The 13 T cell receptor beta chains below all came from one sample that was sequenced in a study of TIL therapy for anti-PD-1-resistant metastatic lung cancer. This was the immunoSEQ v3 assay. This table comes from immunoSEQ multiplex PCR, and its TCRdb copy is limited to in-frame clones, with some not included. The table records tens of thousands of clones, 73% of them present only once. Time point specified: pre-treatment sample, taken before nivolumab and TIL therapy. Sequencing used blood, obtained at baseline. These receptor sequences come from a person between 30 and 80 years old with non-small cell lung cancer.

This chain links TRBV9 with TRBJ1-2; D perhaps matches TRBD1 (6 bases). Germline V gene sequence: CDR1 SGDLS, CDR2 YYNGEE. V lost 0 bases to trimming and J lost 7 bases, with 10 bases between them. The CDR3 runs 13 residues. This CDR3 is CASSVDGTIGYTF. The CDR3 coding sequence is TGTGCCAGCAGCGTAGATGGGACAATTGGCTACACCTTC.

This clone was counted between two and nine times. The chain links TRBV30 to TRBJ1-2, with TRBD1 as a possible D gene (5 bases). The ends were cut back, 2 bases at V and 4 bases at J, with 11 bases in the middle. Per germline, CDR1 GTSNPN and CDR2 SVGIG (reference sequence). The CDR3 totals 13 residues. CDR3 nucleotide sequence: TGTGCCTGGAGTAACAGTGGGACCTATGGCTACACCTTC. Protein sequence: CAWSNSGTYGYTF.

The chain recombines TRBV10-3 with TRBJ1-3, with TRBD1 identical over 10 bases. The trim removed 6 bases at V and 8 bases at J, leaving 7 bases unmatched. The CDR3 runs 14 residues. Looked up from germline, CDR1 is ENHRY and CDR2 is SYGVKD. CDR3 sequence: CAIRGDRGSHTIYF. Here the CDR3 DNA reads TGTGCCATCAGGGGGGACAGGGGTAGTCACACCATATATTTT.

This rearrangement joins TRBV2 to TRBJ2-5; 10 bases map to TRBD2. This CDR3 is built from 16 residues. The germline V gene has CDR1 SNHLY and CDR2 FYNNEI. The V segment lost 1 base and the J segment 1 base; nucleotides outside the gene matches: 3. The CDR3 region is CASSEVSSGSQETQYF. In DNA, the CDR3 is TGTGCCAGCAGTGAAGTTTCTAGCGGGAGCCAAGAGACCCAGTACTTC.

A single count supports this clone. The V call is TRBV6-5, the J call TRBJ1-2, with D tentatively TRBD1 (6 bases). Germline CDR1 MNHEY, CDR2 SVGAGI. CDR3 size: 13 residues. V was clipped by 9 bases and J by 2 bases, with 13 bases between them. The DNA for the CDR3 is TGTGCCAGTAGAAGGGACATGAACTATGGCTACACCTTC. As protein: CASRRDMNYGYTF.

The V call is TRBV6-5, the J call TRBJ1-1; tentative D call: TRBD1 (5 bases). The CDR3 sequence is 13 residues long. Trimming took 6 bases from V and 10 from J, leaving 18 bases between them. Germline CDR1 reads MNHEY; CDR2 reads SVGAGI. CDR3 sequence: CASRDRQITLAFF. CDR3 in DNA: TGTGCCAGCAGGGATCGACAGATCACTTTAGCTTTCTTT.

V and J are TRBV6-5 and TRBJ2-5; TRBD1 matches 11 bases. With 6 bases clipped from V and 4 bases from J, the junction kept 7 bases outside the gene matches. The CDR3 sequence is 15 residues long. The V gene's germline CDR1 is MNHEY and CDR2 SVGAGI. CDR3 DNA: TGTGCCAGCAGGAGGACAGGGGGCTCGGTAGAGACCCAGTACTTC. It encodes CASRRTGGSVETQYF.

This sequence joins TRBV27 and TRBJ2-7, with 9 bases fitting TRBD1. CDR3 length: 15 amino acids. Germline V lookup: CDR1 MNHEY, CDR2 SMNVEV (reference sequence). Trimming took 5 bases from V and 2 from J; bases not matched to a gene: 7. CDR3 DNA: TGTGCCAGCAGTGGAAGACAGGGGGGGACCTACGAGCAGTACTTC. Residues: CASSGRQGGTYEQYF.

The rearrangement uses TRBV5-1 and TRBJ2-5, with D maybe TRBD2 (6 bases). Trimming shortened V by 6 bases and J by 2 bases, and 11 bases separated the two germline ends. In germline, CDR1 is SGHRS, CDR2 YFSETQ. The CDR3 loop spans 13 amino acids. For the CDR3, the DNA is TGCGCCAGCAAAGGGACTCGTCAAGAGACCCAGTACTTC. It specifies CASKGTRQETQYF.

Only a few counts were recorded for this clone. The chain recombines TRBV4-1 with TRBJ1-5; D gene uncertain. Germline values: CDR1 MGHRA, CDR2 YSYEKL. Trimming stripped 0 bases from V and 7 bases from J, with 7 bases between. This CDR3 region has 13 residues. CDR3 coding DNA: TGCGCCAGCAGCCAAGAGGAGGTGCAGCCCCAGCATTTT. It yields the protein CASSQEEVQPQHF.

This clone was found a few times. The chain links TRBV9 to TRBJ2-2; perhaps TRBD1 as D (6 bases). Per the germline V gene, CDR1 is SGDLS and CDR2 is YYNGEE. CDR3 length equals 15 residues. V gave up 0 bases and J gave up 4 bases, with 10 bases separating them. The CDR3 nucleotides read TGTGCCAGCAGCGTAGATGGCAGGGGCACCGGGGAGCTGTTTTTT. Protein sequence: CASSVDGRGTGELFF.

This rearrangement joins TRBV5-6 to TRBJ2-2; 9 positions agree with TRBD1. CDR3 length: 16 residues. The germline CDR1 and CDR2 sequences are SGHDT and YYEEEE. V was pared by 4 bases and J by 4 bases, with 8 bases of the junction left unmatched. This CDR3 is CASSLRDRAATGELFF. The DNA for the CDR3 is TGTGCCAGCAGCCTCCGGGACAGGGCTGCCACCGGGGAGCTGTTTTTT.

The J gene is TRBJ2-2, the V gene TRBV29-1; D possibly uses TRBD1 or TRBD2 (5 bases each). CDR3 size: 13 residues. Deletions cut 6 bases from V and 6 bases from J, with 14 bases between. Germline CDR1 reads SQVTM; CDR2 reads ANQGSEA. The CDR3 DNA reads TGCAGCGTGGACCTCGGGACCTCCGGGGAGCTGTTTTTT. Translated, it gives CSVDLGTSGELFF.